Presented here are 4 T cell receptor beta chains from one specimen sequenced in a study of immune characterization of retroperitoneal liposarcoma. TCRdb reprocessed the PCR reads via MiXCR and lists one record per CDR3 protein. Of 2,000 to 2,500 distinct CDR3 sequences listed, about a third are singletons. What was sequenced was tumor tissue. All receptors derive from a male donor with retroperitoneal liposarcoma.

V is TRBV10-3 and J is TRBJ2-1; TRBD1 matches at 9 bases. The J call may be incorrect, as the DNA end agrees better with TRBJ2-7. From germline, CDR1 is ENHRY and CDR2 SYGVKD. There are 12 residues in the CDR3. In nucleotides, the CDR3 is TGTGCCATCAGGGGACAGGGAGGCGAGCAGTACTTC. This codes for CAIRGQGGEQYF.

This clonotype has only a few counts. This rearrangement joins TRBV11-2 to TRBJ2-1, with 7 bases lining up with TRBD2. The ends lost 7 bases at V and 3 bases at J; junction bases unmatched: 15. Germline V CDR1 and CDR2: SGHAT, FQNNGV. This CDR3 region has 17 residues. The CDR3 here is CASTKVLAGPLYNEQFF. CDR3 bases: TGTGCCAGCACCAAAGTGTTAGCGGGTCCCCTCTACAATGAGCAGTTCTTC.

CDR3 in DNA: TGTGCCAGCAGTTATGGGGTTAGCGGGACCGGGGAGCTGTTTTTT. Residues: CASSYGVSGTGELFF. The chain recombines TRBV6-6 with TRBJ2-2; 7 nucleotides agree with TRBD2. Germline CDR1 is MNHNY and CDR2 is SVGAGI (reference sequence). Trimming removed 3 bases from V and 5 bases from J; junction bases left unmatched: 6. The CDR3 is 15 amino acids.

This clonotype is classed as medium-sized. The V gene is TRBV7-6, the J gene TRBJ2-3, with D unresolved. The V end was cut by 0 bases, the J end by 1 base, with 5 bases between. This CDR3 has 14 residues. Germline CDR1 is SGHVS and CDR2 is FNYEAQ. CDR3 in amino acids: CASSLAGGTDTQYF. The DNA for the CDR3 is TGTGCCAGCAGCTTAGCGGGTGGCACAGATACGCAGTATTTT.